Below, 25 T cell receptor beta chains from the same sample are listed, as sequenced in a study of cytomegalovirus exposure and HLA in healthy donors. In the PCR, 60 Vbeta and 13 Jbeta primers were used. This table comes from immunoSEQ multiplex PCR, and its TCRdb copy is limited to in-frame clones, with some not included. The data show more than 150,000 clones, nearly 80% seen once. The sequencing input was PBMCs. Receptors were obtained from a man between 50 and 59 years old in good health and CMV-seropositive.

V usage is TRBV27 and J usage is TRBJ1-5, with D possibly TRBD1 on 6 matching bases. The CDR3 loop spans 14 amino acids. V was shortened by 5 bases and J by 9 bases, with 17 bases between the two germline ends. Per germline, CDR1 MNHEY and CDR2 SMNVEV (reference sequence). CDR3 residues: CASSPDRRIGPQHF. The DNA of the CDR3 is TGTGCCAGCAGTCCTGACAGGAGGATAGGGCCCCAGCATTTT.

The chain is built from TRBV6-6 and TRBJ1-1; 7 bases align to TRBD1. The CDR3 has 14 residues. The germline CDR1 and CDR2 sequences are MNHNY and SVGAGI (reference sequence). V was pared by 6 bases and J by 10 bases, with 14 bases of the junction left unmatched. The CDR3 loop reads CASSLRDRETRAFF. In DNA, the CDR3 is TGTGCCAGCAGCCTCCGCGACAGGGAAACTCGAGCTTTCTTT.

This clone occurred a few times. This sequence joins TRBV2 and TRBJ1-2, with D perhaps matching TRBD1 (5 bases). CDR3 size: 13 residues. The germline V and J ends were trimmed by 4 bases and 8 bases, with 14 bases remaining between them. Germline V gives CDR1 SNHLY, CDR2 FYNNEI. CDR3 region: CASSVGGFGGYTF. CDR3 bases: TGTGCCAGCAGTGTCGGGGGTTTCGGCGGCTACACCTTC.

CDR3 DNA sequence: TGTGCCAGCAGTGATGGGGGCAGTAGCAATCAGCCCCAGCATTTT. Translation: CASSDGGSSNQPQHF. The rearrangement links TRBV2 to TRBJ1-5; D might be TRBD1 (6 bases). The CDR3 is made up of 15 amino acids. The germline CDR1 and CDR2 sequences are SNHLY and FYNNEI. V was shortened by 3 bases and J by 0 bases, with 9 bases between the two germline ends.

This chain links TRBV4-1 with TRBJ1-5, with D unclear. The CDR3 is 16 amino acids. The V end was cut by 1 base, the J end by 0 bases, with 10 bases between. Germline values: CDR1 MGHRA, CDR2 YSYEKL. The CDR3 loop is CASSQVGVYSNQPQHF. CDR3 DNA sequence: TGCGCCAGCAGCCAAGTGGGAGTATATAGCAATCAGCCCCAGCATTTT.

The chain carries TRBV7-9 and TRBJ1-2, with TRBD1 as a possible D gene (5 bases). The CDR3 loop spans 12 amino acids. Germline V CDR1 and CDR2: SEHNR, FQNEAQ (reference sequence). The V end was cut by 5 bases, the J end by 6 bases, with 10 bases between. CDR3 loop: CASSVGGNGYTF. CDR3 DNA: TGTGCCAGCAGCGTGGGGGGAAATGGCTACACCTTC. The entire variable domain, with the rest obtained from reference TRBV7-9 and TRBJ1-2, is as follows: DTGVSQNPRHKITKRGQNVTFRCDPISEHNRLYWYRQTLGQGPEFLTYFQNEAQLEKSRLLSDRFSAERPKGSFSTLEIQRTEQGDSAMYLCASSVGGNGYTFGSGTRLTVV.

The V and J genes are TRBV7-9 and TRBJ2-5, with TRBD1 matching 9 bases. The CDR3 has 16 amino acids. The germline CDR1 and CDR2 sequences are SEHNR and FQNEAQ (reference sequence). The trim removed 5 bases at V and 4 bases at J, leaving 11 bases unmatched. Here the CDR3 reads CASSRRDRELGETQYF. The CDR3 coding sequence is TGTGCCAGCAGCCGCCGGGACAGGGAGTTGGGAGAGACCCAGTACTTC.

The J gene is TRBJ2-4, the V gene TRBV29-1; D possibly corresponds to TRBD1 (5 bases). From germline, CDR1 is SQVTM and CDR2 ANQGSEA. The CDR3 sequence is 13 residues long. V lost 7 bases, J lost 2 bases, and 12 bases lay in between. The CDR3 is CSARRGTKNIQYF. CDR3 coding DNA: TGCAGCGCCCGAAGGGGTACCAAAAACATTCAGTACTTC.

The CDR3 here is CASSHTTGLYEQYF. CDR3 in DNA: TGTGCCAGCAGCCACACCACAGGGTTATACGAGCAGTACTTC. This chain links TRBV14 with TRBJ2-5; D possibly corresponds to TRBD1 (6 bases). The DNA end is more similar to TRBJ2-7, so the J call may be wrong. The CDR3 spans 14 residues. Germline V gene sequence: CDR1 SGHDN, CDR2 FVKESK.

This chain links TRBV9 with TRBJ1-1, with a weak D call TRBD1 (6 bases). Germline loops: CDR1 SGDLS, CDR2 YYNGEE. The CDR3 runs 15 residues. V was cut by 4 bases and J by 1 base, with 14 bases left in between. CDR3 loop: CASSTRGGANTEAFF. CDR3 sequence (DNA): TGTGCCAGCAGCACCCGGGGGGGCGCGAACACTGAAGCTTTCTTT.

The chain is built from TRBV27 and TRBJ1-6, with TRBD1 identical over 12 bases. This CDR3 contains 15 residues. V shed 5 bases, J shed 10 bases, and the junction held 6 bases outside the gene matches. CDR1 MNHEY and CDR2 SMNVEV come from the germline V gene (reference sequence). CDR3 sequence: CASSIGTGGDSPLHF. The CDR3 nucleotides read TGTGCCAGCAGTATCGGGACAGGGGGCGACTCACCCCTCCACTTT.

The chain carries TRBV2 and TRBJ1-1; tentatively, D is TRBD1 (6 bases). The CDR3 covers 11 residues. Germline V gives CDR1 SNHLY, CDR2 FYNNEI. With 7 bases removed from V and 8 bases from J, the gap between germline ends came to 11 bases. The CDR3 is CASTVDREAFF. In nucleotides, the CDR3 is TGTGCCAGCACGGTGGACAGAGAAGCTTTCTTT.

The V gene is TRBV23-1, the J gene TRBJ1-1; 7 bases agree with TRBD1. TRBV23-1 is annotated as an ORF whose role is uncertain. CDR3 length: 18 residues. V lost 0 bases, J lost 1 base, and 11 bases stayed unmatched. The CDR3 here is CASSQSGDRDRRNTEAFF. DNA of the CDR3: TGCGCCAGCAGTCAATCCGGAGACCGGGACAGACGGAACACTGAAGCTTTCTTT.

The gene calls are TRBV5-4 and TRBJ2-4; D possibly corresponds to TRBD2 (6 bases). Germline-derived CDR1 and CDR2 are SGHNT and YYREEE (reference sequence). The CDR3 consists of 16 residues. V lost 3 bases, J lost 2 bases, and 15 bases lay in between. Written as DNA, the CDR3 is TGTGCCAGCAGCTCGGGGACTCACATTACCAAAAACATTCAGTACTTC. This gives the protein CASSSGTHITKNIQYF.

The chain's CDR3 is CASSLAGTGQETQYF. CDR3 DNA: TGTGCCAGCAGCTTGGCCGGGACAGGGCAAGAGACCCAGTACTTC. The chain is built from TRBV7-8 and TRBJ2-5; 9 bases fit TRBD1. CDR3 length equals 15 residues. V lost 3 bases to trimming and J lost 2 bases; unmatched junction nucleotides: 4. From germline, CDR1 is SGHVS and CDR2 FQNEAQ.

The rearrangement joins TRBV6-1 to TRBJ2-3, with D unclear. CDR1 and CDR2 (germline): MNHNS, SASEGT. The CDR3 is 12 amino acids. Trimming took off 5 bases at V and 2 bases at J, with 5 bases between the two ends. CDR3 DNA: TGTGCCAGCAGTCAGTCCACAGATACGCAGTATTTT. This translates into CASSQSTDTQYF.

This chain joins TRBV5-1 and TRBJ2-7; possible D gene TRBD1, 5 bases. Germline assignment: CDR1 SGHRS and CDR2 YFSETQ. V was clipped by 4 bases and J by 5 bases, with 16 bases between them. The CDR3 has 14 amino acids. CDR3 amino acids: CASSVLARVDEQYF. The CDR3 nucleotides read TGCGCCAGCAGCGTCCTCGCCAGGGTCGACGAGCAGTACTTC.

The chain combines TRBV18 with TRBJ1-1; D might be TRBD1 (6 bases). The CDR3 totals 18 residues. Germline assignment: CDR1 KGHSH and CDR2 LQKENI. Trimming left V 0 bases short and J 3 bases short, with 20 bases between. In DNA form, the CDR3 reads TGTGCCAGCTCACCACCTCTAGGAAAGGGGGGGGTGGACACTGAAGCTTTCTTT. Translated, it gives CASSPPLGKGGVDTEAFF.

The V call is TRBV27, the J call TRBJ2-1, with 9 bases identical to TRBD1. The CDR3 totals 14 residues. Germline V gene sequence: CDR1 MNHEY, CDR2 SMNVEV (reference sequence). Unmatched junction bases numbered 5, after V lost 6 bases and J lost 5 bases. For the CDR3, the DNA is TGTGCCAGCAGGACAGGGGGGGGACACAATGAGCAGTTCTTC. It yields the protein CASRTGGGHNEQFF.

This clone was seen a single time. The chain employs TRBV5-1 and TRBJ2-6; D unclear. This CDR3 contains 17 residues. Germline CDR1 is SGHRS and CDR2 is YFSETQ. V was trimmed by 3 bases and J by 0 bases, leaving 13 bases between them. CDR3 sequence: CASSSLQLVSGANVLTF. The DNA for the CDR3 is TGCGCCAGCAGCTCTTTACAGCTTGTCTCTGGGGCCAACGTCCTGACTTTC.

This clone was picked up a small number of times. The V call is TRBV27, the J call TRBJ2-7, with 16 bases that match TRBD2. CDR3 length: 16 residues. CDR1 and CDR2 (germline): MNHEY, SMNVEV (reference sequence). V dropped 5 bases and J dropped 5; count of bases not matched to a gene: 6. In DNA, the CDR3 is TGTGCCAGCAGTCCTACGGGACTAGCGGGGGGGAACGAGCAGTACTTC. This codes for CASSPTGLAGGNEQYF.

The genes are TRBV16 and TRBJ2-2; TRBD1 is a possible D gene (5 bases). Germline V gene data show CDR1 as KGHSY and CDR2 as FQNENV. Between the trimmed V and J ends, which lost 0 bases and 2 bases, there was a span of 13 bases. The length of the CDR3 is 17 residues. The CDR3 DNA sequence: TGTGCCAGCAGCCAATCAGCAGGGCCTTTAAACACCGGGGAGCTGTTTTTT. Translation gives CASSQSAGPLNTGELFF. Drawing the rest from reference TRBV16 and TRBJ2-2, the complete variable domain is GEEVAQTPKHLVRGEGQKAKLYCAPIKGHSYVFWYQQVLKNEFKFLISFQNENVFDETGMPKERFSAKCLPNSPCSLEIQATKLEDSAVYFCASSQSAGPLNTGELFFGEGSRLTVL.

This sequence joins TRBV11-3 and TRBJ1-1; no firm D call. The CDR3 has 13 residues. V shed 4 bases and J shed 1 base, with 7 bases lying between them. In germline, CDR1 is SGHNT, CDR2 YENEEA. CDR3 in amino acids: CASSWGGNTEAFF. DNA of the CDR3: TGTGCCAGCAGCTGGGGAGGGAACACTGAAGCTTTCTTT.

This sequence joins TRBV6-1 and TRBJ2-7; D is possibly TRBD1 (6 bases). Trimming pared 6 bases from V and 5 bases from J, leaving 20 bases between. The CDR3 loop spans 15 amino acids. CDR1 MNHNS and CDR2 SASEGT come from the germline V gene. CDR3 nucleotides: TGTGCCAGCAGCCTTGACAGGCAGGGGTTCCACGAGCAGTACGTC. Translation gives CASSLDRQGFHEQYV.

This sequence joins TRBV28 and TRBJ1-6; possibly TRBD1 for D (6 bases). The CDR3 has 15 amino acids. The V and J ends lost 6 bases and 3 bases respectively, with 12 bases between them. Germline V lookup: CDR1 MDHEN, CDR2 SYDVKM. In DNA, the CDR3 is TGTGCCAGCAGCGATACGACAGGCTATAATTCACCCCTCCACTTT. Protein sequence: CASSDTTGYNSPLHF. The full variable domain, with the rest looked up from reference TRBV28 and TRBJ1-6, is DVKVTQSSRYLVKRTGEKVFLECVQDMDHENMFWYRQDPGLGLRLIYFSYDVKMKEKGDIPEGYSVSREKKERFSLILESASTNQTSMYLCASSDTTGYNSPLHFGNGTRLTVT.